These 15 T cell receptor beta chains were all obtained from the same sample, sequenced in a study of blood T cell repertoires in COVID-19. The method was immunoSEQ multiplex PCR; TCRdb's version includes in-frame clones alone and lacks a portion of them. This repertoire shows approximately 97,000 clones, more than 75% found once; its top ten account for about 3%. Material for sequencing was peripheral blood. These receptors were obtained from a middle-aged man with active or convalescent COVID-19.

The V and J genes are TRBV7-9 and TRBJ2-3, with 9 bases fitting TRBD1. CDR3 length equals 14 residues. J was trimmed by 6 bases and V by 4 bases; bases with no gene match: 5. CDR1 is SEHNR, CDR2 FQNEAQ, per germline (reference sequence). This CDR3 is CASSSGQGFDTQYF. Written as DNA, the CDR3 is TGTGCCAGCAGCTCGGGACAGGGTTTTGATACGCAGTATTTT.

This chain connects TRBV14 to TRBJ2-7; TRBD2 agrees at 7 bases. The CDR3 runs 15 residues. CDR1 is SGHDN, CDR2 FVKESK, per germline. V gave up 1 base and J gave up 2 bases; unmatched junction bases: 5. DNA of the CDR3: TGTGCCAGCAGCCAAGTTTTGGGGGGGGCCTACGAGCAGTACGTC. Translating it yields CASSQVLGGAYEQYV.

V is TRBV2 and J is TRBJ1-4; D is perhaps TRBD1 (6 bases). Germline values: CDR1 SNHLY, CDR2 FYNNEI. Trimming removed 4 bases from V and 5 bases from J, with 17 bases in between. The CDR3 runs to 16 residues. The CDR3 bases are TGTGCCAGCAGTGGGAGCCTCGGACAGCCCAATGAAAAACTGTTTTTT. Translated: CASSGSLGQPNEKLFF.

The chain links TRBV5-6 to TRBJ2-7; maybe TRBD1 (5 bases). V lost 0 bases, J lost 7 bases, and 17 bases lay in between. The germline V gene encodes CDR1 SGHDT and CDR2 YYEEEE. There are 15 residues in the CDR3. The CDR3 nucleotides read TGTGCCAGCAGCTTGGGGGTAGGGGCCCTAGAGGAGCAGTACTTC. Protein product: CASSLGVGALEEQYF.

This chain joins TRBV11-2 and TRBJ1-3; no definite D call. Germline assignment: CDR1 SGHAT and CDR2 FQNNGV. The CDR3 covers 17 residues. V lost 5 bases to trimming and J lost 2 bases, with 19 bases between them. For the CDR3, the DNA is TGTGCCAGCAGCCCCAGGCGGGTCCCAGCCCCTGGAAACACCATATATTTT. Its protein product is CASSPRRVPAPGNTIYF.

The CDR3 loop is CASSLADSSLYGYTF. DNA of the CDR3: TGCGCCAGCAGCTTGGCCGACAGTTCATTATATGGCTACACCTTC. V usage is TRBV5-1 and J usage is TRBJ1-2; a weak D match, TRBD1 (5 bases). The ends were cut back, 0 bases at V and 5 bases at J, with 14 bases in the middle. The CDR3 covers 15 residues. CDR1 is SGHRS, CDR2 YFSETQ, per germline.

The J gene is TRBJ1-1, the V gene TRBV9; D perhaps matches TRBD1 (5 bases). V lost 0 bases, J lost 7 bases, and 13 bases lay in between. There are 14 residues in the CDR3. Germline V gives CDR1 SGDLS, CDR2 YYNGEE. CDR3 sequence reads: CASSVVSGQGEAFF. The CDR3 DNA reads as TGTGCCAGCAGCGTAGTAAGTGGTCAGGGTGAAGCTTTCTTT.

The chain carries TRBV18 and TRBJ2-4; D might be TRBD1 (5 bases). V gave up 5 bases and J gave up 6 bases, with 5 bases separating them. The germline gives CDR1 KGHSH, CDR2 LQKENI. The CDR3 covers 11 residues. In DNA form, the CDR3 reads TGTGCCAGCTCAACAGGAAACATTCAGTACTTC. This sequence encodes CASSTGNIQYF.

The chain is built from TRBV19 and TRBJ1-1; D is perhaps TRBD1 (6 bases). The V and J ends lost 6 bases and 1 base respectively, with 15 bases between them. The CDR3 consists of 15 residues. Germline-derived CDR1 and CDR2 are LNHDA and SQIVND (reference sequence). The CDR3 reads CASRPGVDSNTEAFF. CDR3 coding DNA: TGTGCCAGTAGGCCAGGGGTGGATTCGAACACTGAAGCTTTCTTT.

The chain recombines TRBV27 with TRBJ2-7; tentatively, D is TRBD1 (6 bases). The ends were cut back, 4 bases at V and 2 bases at J, with 12 bases in the middle. The CDR3 runs to 14 residues. CDR1 is MNHEY, CDR2 SMNVEV, per germline (reference sequence). CDR3 in DNA: TGTGCCAGCAGTTCCCGCCGGGACACCTACGAGCAGTACTTC. It yields the protein CASSSRRDTYEQYF.

Worth noting for this clone: Other DNA sequences within the sample encode an identical CDR3. This chain joins TRBV5-5 and TRBJ2-5; 7 positions agree with TRBD1. J lost 4 bases, V lost 0 bases, and 3 bases had no gene match. This CDR3 comprises 14 residues. CDR1 and CDR2 from the germline V gene are SGHKS and YYEKEE (reference sequence). CDR3 in DNA: TGTGCCAGCAGCTTGGGGACAGGTGGAGAGACCCAGTACTTC. Encoded protein: CASSLGTGGETQYF.

The CDR3 region has the DNA TGTGCCAGCAGTTTATTAGCATACAATGAGCAGTTCTTC. As protein: CASSLLAYNEQFF. V gene TRBV12-3 or TRBV12-4 combines with J gene TRBJ2-1; D ambiguous. V lost 2 bases to trimming and J lost 4 bases, with 6 bases between them. The CDR3 spans 13 residues.

CDR3 in DNA: TGTGCCAGCAGTTCGGTGGGCAGGGGGGAGACCCAGTACTTC. It is translated as CASSSVGRGETQYF. The genes are TRBV28 and TRBJ2-5; 7 bases map to TRBD1. The V gene's germline CDR1 is MDHEN and CDR2 SYDVKM. J lost 5 bases, V lost 4 bases, and 7 bases had no gene match. This CDR3 has 14 residues.

V usage is TRBV6-5 and J usage is TRBJ1-4, with 8 bases fitting TRBD1. Trimming cost V 7 bases and J 7 bases; bases outside gene matches: 8. CDR3 length: 14 residues. CDR1 and CDR2 (germline): MNHEY, SVGAGI. The CDR3 nucleotides are TGTGCCAGCACCGAGACAGGGGAGATTGAAAAACTGTTTTTT. Its protein product is CASTETGEIEKLFF.

This chain joins TRBV7-2 and TRBJ2-5; 10 nucleotides agree with TRBD2. The CDR3 spans 15 residues. The germline CDR1 and CDR2 sequences are SGHTA and FQGNSA. V dropped 5 bases and J dropped 5; count of bases not matched to a gene: 8. The CDR3 DNA sequence: TGTGCCAGCAGCCCGAGCGGGGGGGCTCAGGAGACCCAGTACTTC. It encodes CASSPSGGAQETQYF.